The 18 T cell receptor beta chains reported below all come from one sample, sequenced in a study of T cell responses to AZD1222 COVID-19 vaccine. TCRdb's copy holds only in-frame clones and misses some; the assay was immunoSEQ multiplex PCR. Of around 130,000 clones in the sample, 70% to 90% were seen once. The sequences come from peripheral blood, collected on day 0 of AZD1222 vaccination. The source is an adult in good health.

The chain has TRBV5-1 and TRBJ2-7, with D tentatively TRBD2 (5 bases). In germline, CDR1 is SGHRS, CDR2 YFSETQ. There are 15 residues in the CDR3. The V end was cut by 0 bases, the J end by 3 bases, with 13 bases between. The CDR3 DNA sequence: TGCGCCAGCAGCTTGGCCGGAGGTGGGAACTACGAGCAGTACTTC. Protein product: CASSLAGGGNYEQYF.

This clone occurred once. J is TRBJ2-7 and V is TRBV7-9; D is perhaps TRBD2 (6 bases). Trimming stripped 8 bases from V and 2 bases from J, with 19 bases between. The CDR3 runs 15 residues. Germline-derived CDR1 and CDR2 are SEHNR and FQNEAQ (reference sequence). The CDR3 nucleotides are TGTGCCAGCCACACACCGGGACTCTCCACCTACGAGCAGTACTTC. Translated, it gives CASHTPGLSTYEQYF.

The V gene is TRBV14, the J gene TRBJ2-3, with D possibly matching TRBD2 (5 bases). CDR1 and CDR2 from the germline V gene are SGHDN and FVKESK. V dropped 4 bases and J dropped 0 bases, with 11 bases sitting between them. The CDR3 has 15 residues. CDR3 nucleotides: TGTGCCAGCAGCCCGTTAGCGCCCAGCACAGATACGCAGTATTTT. Amino acids: CASSPLAPSTDTQYF.

The rearrangement links TRBV30 to TRBJ1-3; possibly TRBD1 for D (5 bases). This CDR3 contains 12 residues. V shed 2 bases and J shed 13 bases, with 15 bases lying between them. Per germline, CDR1 GTSNPN and CDR2 SVGIG (reference sequence). For the CDR3, the DNA is TGTGCCTGGAGTAAGGATGGGGCTGTAATATATTTT. The encoded protein is CAWSKDGAVIYF.

V is TRBV14 and J is TRBJ1-5, with D possibly being TRBD1 (5 bases). The V gene lost 4 bases and the J gene lost 7 bases, with 17 bases spanning the gap. CDR3 length: 15 residues. CDR1 and CDR2 from the germline V gene are SGHDN and FVKESK. CDR3 in amino acids: CASSLSNRFNQPQHF. CDR3 nucleotide sequence: TGTGCCAGCAGCCTCAGTAACAGGTTTAACCAGCCCCAGCATTTT.

The chain carries TRBV23-1 and TRBJ2-5, with D hard to call. TRBV23-1 is given ORF status, its function remaining uncertain. The V end lost 6 bases, the J end lost 4 bases, and 3 bases lay between the germline ends. The CDR3 is 10 amino acids. CDR3 in amino acids: CASSPETQYF. As DNA, the CDR3 is TGCGCCAGCAGCCCAGAGACCCAGTACTTC.

This clone showed up just once. This chain uses TRBV11-3 with TRBJ2-7; perhaps D is TRBD1 or TRBD2 (6 bases each). V was shortened by 5 bases and J by 3 bases, with 17 bases between the two germline ends. The germline V gene has CDR1 SGHNT and CDR2 YENEEA. The CDR3 covers 15 residues. The CDR3 nucleotides read TGTGCCAGCAGCCCCGGGGGCAGGGGAGGCTACGAGCAGTACTTC. Translated, it gives CASSPGGRGGYEQYF.

About this clone itself: The junction differs from germline at one of its ends, possibly a read error. The rearrangement uses TRBV5-6 and TRBJ1-1, with a weak D call TRBD1 (6 bases). Germline V gene sequence: CDR1 SGHDT, CDR2 YYEEEE. The CDR3 loop spans 15 amino acids. CDR3 region: CASGFSYREVTEAFF. CDR3 nucleotides: TGTGCCAGCGGCTTTTCTTACAGGGAGGTCACTGAAGCTTTCTTT.

The J gene is TRBJ2-5, the V gene TRBV3-1 (or the pseudogene TRBV3-2); no firm D call. CDR1 LGHDT and CDR2 YNNKEL come from the germline V gene (reference sequence). The CDR3 runs 15 residues. Trimming removed 1 base at V and 4 bases at J, with 13 bases between. The CDR3 coding sequence is TGTGCCAGCAGCCAAGCAACCATTGCTGGAGAGACCCAGTACTTC. It translates to CASSQATIAGETQYF.

The CDR3 sequence is CASGLPFGTEAFF. CDR3 nucleotides: TGTGCTAGTGGTTTACCCTTTGGCACTGAAGCTTTCTTT. The chain couples TRBV12-5 to TRBJ1-1; D gene ambiguous. The CDR3 has 13 residues. Trimming stripped 3 bases from V and 4 bases from J, with 9 bases between. The germline V gene encodes CDR1 LGHNT and CDR2 FRNRAP.

The chain couples TRBV6-5 to TRBJ1-2; 9 bases fit TRBD1. V dropped 5 bases and J dropped 2; count of bases not matched to a gene: 6. The CDR3 covers 15 residues. Germline CDR1 MNHEY, CDR2 SVGAGI. The CDR3 coding sequence is TGTGCCAGCAGTCGCGAACAGGGGGCAAACTATGGCTACACCTTC. Its translation is CASSREQGANYGYTF.

The CDR3 reads CASSRGTGDYEQYF. The CDR3 bases are TGTGCCAGCAGCCGCGGGACAGGAGACTACGAGCAGTACTTC. This chain connects TRBV11-3 to TRBJ2-7, with 8 bases that match TRBD1. CDR1 is SGHNT, CDR2 YENEEA, per germline. This CDR3 is built from 14 residues. V lost 5 bases, J lost 3 bases, and 6 bases stayed unmatched.

This clone has more than one count but fewer than ten. The V and J genes are TRBV5-1 and TRBJ1-4; D possibly corresponds to TRBD1 (6 bases). The V gene lost 0 bases and the J gene lost 8 bases, with 17 bases spanning the gap. This CDR3 region has 16 residues. Per germline, CDR1 SGHRS and CDR2 YFSETQ. For the CDR3, the DNA is TGCGCCAGCAGCTTGGCCCCGACAGGCTTGGAGGAAAAACTGTTTTTT. Residues: CASSLAPTGLEEKLFF.

V is TRBV3-1 (or the pseudogene TRBV3-2) and J is TRBJ1-2; D perhaps matches TRBD1 (5 bases). V was shortened by 1 base and J by 3 bases, with 9 bases between the two germline ends. The CDR3 has 14 residues. CDR1 and CDR2 (germline): LGHDT, YNNKEL (reference sequence). CDR3 nucleotide sequence: TGTGCCAGCAGCCAAGCTCGAGGGGACTATGGCTACACCTTC. Translation: CASSQARGDYGYTF.

This chain joins TRBV30 and TRBJ2-1; weak D call: TRBD1 (6 bases). The CDR3 has 17 amino acids. The V gene lost 2 bases and the J gene lost 9 bases, with 26 bases spanning the gap. Germline V lookup: CDR1 GTSNPN, CDR2 SVGIG (reference sequence). The CDR3 here is CAWSTGTTTGIVGEQFF. The CDR3 region has the DNA TGTGCCTGGAGTACCGGAACGACTACAGGGATCGTAGGTGAGCAGTTCTTC.

The genes are TRBV7-2 and TRBJ1-6, with 7 bases identical to TRBD1. The V segment lost 1 base and the J segment 4 bases; nucleotides outside the gene matches: 4. CDR3 length: 16 amino acids. Germline CDR1 and CDR2: SGHTA and FQGNSA. The CDR3, as DNA: TGTGCCAGCAGCTTAGAAGGACAGGCTTATAATTCACCCCTCCACTTT. Residues: CASSLEGQAYNSPLHF.

This chain links TRBV7-9 with TRBJ1-2; D is unclear. The length of the CDR3 is 14 residues. Between the trimmed V and J ends, which lost 1 base and 4 bases, there was a span of 10 bases. CDR1 is SEHNR and CDR2 is FQNEAQ in the germline V gene (reference sequence). The CDR3 DNA follows: TGTGCCAGCAGCTTAGGTGGTATCCCCTATGGCTACACCTTC. Translated, it gives CASSLGGIPYGYTF. The variable domain in full, with the rest retrieved from reference TRBV7-9 and TRBJ1-2, is DTGVSQNPRHKITKRGQNVTFRCDPISEHNRLYWYRQTLGQGPEFLTYFQNEAQLEKSRLLSDRFSAERPKGSFSTLEIQRTEQGDSAMYLCASSLGGIPYGYTFGSGTRLTVV.

This clone was observed once. The chain carries TRBV2 and TRBJ1-2; TRBD1 agrees at 7 bases. V was clipped by 4 bases and J by 4 bases; unmatched bases: 6. CDR3 length: 14 amino acids. CDR1 is SNHLY and CDR2 is FYNNEI in the germline V gene. Here the CDR3 reads CASSGTGAIYGYTF. The CDR3 DNA sequence: TGTGCCAGCAGTGGCACAGGGGCAATCTATGGCTACACCTTC.